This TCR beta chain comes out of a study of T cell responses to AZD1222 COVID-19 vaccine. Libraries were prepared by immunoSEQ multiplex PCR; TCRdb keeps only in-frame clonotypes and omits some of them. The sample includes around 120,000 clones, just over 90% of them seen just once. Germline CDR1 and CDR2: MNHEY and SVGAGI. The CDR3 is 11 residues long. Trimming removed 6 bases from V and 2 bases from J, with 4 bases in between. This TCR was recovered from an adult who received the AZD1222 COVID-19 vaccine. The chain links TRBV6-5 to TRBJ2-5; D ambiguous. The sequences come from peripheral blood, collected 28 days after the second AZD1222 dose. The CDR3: CASRGQETQYF. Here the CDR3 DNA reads TGTGCCAGCAGGGGGCAAGAGACCCAGTACTTC.